The clone carrying this T cell receptor beta chain was seen many times. The antigen is unknown. V gave up 5 bases and J gave up 6 bases, with 10 bases separating them. In germline, CDR1 is MNHNS, CDR2 SASEGT. This CDR3 has 12 amino acids. TCR beta CDR3 region amplification was performed from RNA transcripts. HTBI primers were employed in a first-round RT-PCR of the TCR CDR3. Via MiXCR, TCRdb re-called the multiplex PCR reads, giving one row per CDR3 protein. The sample shows approximately 400,000 distinct CDR3 sequences, 15% to 18% of them seen only once. This entry belongs to a study of T cells in Graves' hyperthyroidism and ophthalmopathy. General study findings and limits: Researchers report that a 13 V-J model separated ophthalmopathy from stable hyperthyroidism.

The study left out patients who had uncontrolled infection, other autoimmune disease, pregnancy or lactation. Clinical symptoms, serum thyroxine and TRAb, thyroid ultrasound and orbital computed tomography together formed the diagnostic basis. The V call is TRBV6-1, the J call TRBJ1-1; unclear D gene. The source is a woman under 30 with Graves' hyperthyroidism that later progressed to Graves' ophthalmopathy. Material: blood. The CDR3 loop reads CASSSRSAEAFF. CDR3 DNA sequence: TGTGCCAGCAGTTCCAGGTCGGCTGAAGCTTTCTTT.